The source of this TCR beta chain is a study of T cell repertoires in cytomegalovirus infection. Study results and caveats: Adding up the frequency of public TCR beta families identified people who carried CMV plus the relevant HLA. CMV-specific TCR beta clonotypes restricted by HLA-C dominated the ex vivo response.

The CDR3 is made up of 14 amino acids. Germline lookup yields CDR1 MNHEY and CDR2 SVGAGI. Between the trimmed V and J ends, which lost 2 bases and 3 bases, there was a span of 10 bases. This clonotype was detected a few times. The antigen is unknown. Each CDR3 protein is one row after TCRdb ran MiXCR on the reads. The table records 350,000 to 550,000 distinct CDR3 sequences, roughly a third of them present only once. The chain recombines TRBV6-5 with TRBJ2-5, with a weak D call TRBD1 (6 bases). Specimen: PBMCs. This TCR was sampled from a human donor in good health (CMV status not recorded). Some clones in this sample may be carry-over from other donors' samples. The CDR3 region is CASSYAQGEETQYF. In nucleotides, the CDR3 is TGTGCCAGCAGTTACGCACAGGGCGAAGAGACCCAGTACTTC.